These 12 T cell receptor beta chains originate from one sample sequenced in a study of blood T cell repertoires in COVID-19. Libraries were prepared by immunoSEQ multiplex PCR; TCRdb keeps only in-frame clonotypes and omits some of them. The sample shows approximately 89,000 clones, roughly 74% of them seen only once. Source material: peripheral blood. The source of these receptors is a man between 65 and 85 years old with COVID-19, enrolled during active disease.

The J gene is TRBJ1-2, the V gene TRBV6-5; tentatively, D is TRBD1 (6 bases). The germline V gene encodes CDR1 MNHEY and CDR2 SVGAGI. CDR3 length equals 15 residues. Trimming shortened V by 7 bases and J by 4 bases, and 19 bases separated the two germline ends. Here the CDR3 DNA reads TGTGCCAGCAAGAGGGACACCCCTCATCGCTATGGCTACACCTTC. Translated, it gives CASKRDTPHRYGYTF.

The chain uses TRBV4-1 and TRBJ1-1, with a tentative D call TRBD1 (6 bases). Trimming took off 4 bases at V and 1 base at J, with 13 bases between the two ends. The CDR3 sequence is 15 residues long. Germline values: CDR1 MGHRA, CDR2 YSYEKL. The CDR3 is CASSRTGTTNTEAFF. In DNA, the CDR3 is TGCGCCAGCAGCCGCACCGGGACAACGAACACTGAAGCTTTCTTT.

The gene calls are TRBV6-2 or TRBV6-3 and TRBJ1-5; a weak D match, TRBD1 (5 bases). The CDR3 is 13 amino acids. The V gene lost 5 bases and the J gene lost 5 bases, with 10 bases spanning the gap. The germline V gene encodes CDR1 MNHEY and CDR2 SVGEGT. For the CDR3, the DNA is TGTGCCAGCAGTCTCGACAGTTATCAGCCCCAGCATTTT. Amino acids: CASSLDSYQPQHF.

The chain has TRBV7-8 and TRBJ2-7, with a tentative D call TRBD1 (6 bases). Trimming pared 5 bases from V and 6 bases from J, leaving 14 bases between. The CDR3 consists of 13 residues. Germline values: CDR1 SGHVS, CDR2 FQNEAQ. The chain's CDR3 is CASSRDKQGEQYF. In DNA, the CDR3 is TGTGCCAGCAGCCGGGACAAACAGGGCGAGCAGTACTTC.

The genes are TRBV7-9 and TRBJ2-6, with D perhaps TRBD2 (5 bases). CDR3 length equals 17 residues. Trimming left V 5 bases short and J 0 bases short, with 14 bases between. The V gene's germline CDR1 is SEHNR and CDR2 FQNEAQ (reference sequence). Written as DNA, the CDR3 is TGTGCCAGCAGCCCGGAGGCGAAACTCTCTGGGGCCAACGTCCTGACTTTC. This encodes CASSPEAKLSGANVLTF.

The chain uses TRBV28 and TRBJ2-7; the match to TRBD2 covers 9 bases. The CDR3 consists of 14 residues. V trimming: 6 bases; J trimming: 5 bases; junction bases outside the gene matches: 8. Germline CDR1 MDHEN, CDR2 SYDVKM. CDR3: CASRNSGSSHEQYF. CDR3 coding DNA: TGTGCCAGCAGGAATAGCGGGAGTAGCCACGAGCAGTACTTC.

J is TRBJ2-7 and V is TRBV5-5; 7 bases are a match to TRBD2. This CDR3 is 15 amino acids long. Trimming removed 5 bases from V and 0 bases from J; junction bases left unmatched: 8. Germline CDR1 SGHKS, CDR2 YYEKEE (reference sequence). The CDR3 coding sequence is TGTGCCAGCAGAAATAGCGGGTTCAGCTCCTACGAGCAGTACTTC. It specifies CASRNSGFSSYEQYF.

The chain combines TRBV6-6 with TRBJ1-1; tentative D call: TRBD1 (5 bases). Trimming took 10 bases from V and 8 from J, leaving 17 bases between them. The CDR3 loop spans 12 amino acids. Per the germline V gene, CDR1 is MNHNY and CDR2 is SVGAGI (reference sequence). CDR3 in amino acids: CATSRPGGEAFF. In DNA, the CDR3 is TGTGCCACCTCACGCCCCGGGGGGGAAGCTTTCTTT.

V is TRBV4-3 and J is TRBJ2-1; 12 bases agree with TRBD2. The CDR3 has 17 amino acids. V was pared by 4 bases and J by 2 bases, with 6 bases of the junction left unmatched. CDR1 is LGHNA and CDR2 is YSLEER in the germline V gene. This CDR3 is CASSLNPSGGAYNEQFF. CDR3 bases: TGCGCCAGCAGCCTAAATCCTAGCGGGGGGGCCTACAATGAGCAGTTCTTC.

The chain combines TRBV5-6 with TRBJ1-3, with no clear D. The CDR3 runs to 16 residues. Trimming took off 0 bases at V and 3 bases at J, with 13 bases between the two ends. Per the germline V gene, CDR1 is SGHDT and CDR2 is YYEEEE. The CDR3 sequence is CASSLVGIGVGNTIYF. CDR3 nucleotide sequence: TGTGCCAGCAGCTTGGTCGGGATCGGAGTTGGAAACACCATATATTTT.

This chain joins TRBV6-5 and TRBJ1-1; D remains ambiguous. Germline lookup yields CDR1 MNHEY and CDR2 SVGAGI. CDR3 length: 13 residues. V was clipped by 8 bases and J by 4 bases, with 14 bases between them. The CDR3 sequence is CASLTRAGTEAFF. In DNA, the CDR3 is TGTGCCAGCCTGACAAGGGCGGGCACTGAAGCTTTCTTT.

On this clone: The junction differs from germline at one of its ends, possibly a read error. The chain is built from TRBV10-3 and TRBJ2-1, with 7 bases that match TRBD2. This CDR3 contains 13 residues. The germline V gene encodes CDR1 ENHRY and CDR2 SYGVKD. CDR3 region: CAIGDREVNEQFF. DNA of the CDR3: TGTGCCATCGGTGATCGGGAGGTCAATGAGCAGTTCTTC.